This passage covers 32 T cell receptor beta chains from one sample sequenced in a study of OX40 agonist ivuxolimab in advanced cancers. The assay was immunoSEQ multiplex PCR, and TCRdb's table has in-frame clones only and misses some. The table has more than 65,000 clones, 60% to 85% seen once; the top ten hold approximately 2.5%. The starting material was CD4+ or CD8+ T cells sorted from blood, obtained in a trial of the OX40 agonist ivuxolimab. These receptors came from an adult with an advanced solid tumor such as melanoma, head and neck, liver or kidney cancer.

The CDR3 loop reads CASSPMGGLYEQYF. CDR3 DNA sequence: TGTGCCAGCAGCCCCATGGGGGGGCTTTACGAGCAGTACTTC. This chain links TRBV4-2 with TRBJ2-7; possibly TRBD2 for D (7 bases). Germline assignment: CDR1 LGHNA and CDR2 YNFKEQ. The ends were cut back, 4 bases at V and 4 bases at J, with 14 bases in the middle. The CDR3 totals 14 residues.

The V call is TRBV30, the J call TRBJ2-5, with 8 bases aligning to TRBD2. This CDR3 is built from 15 residues. Germline V lookup: CDR1 GTSNPN, CDR2 SVGIG (reference sequence). V lost 4 bases, J lost 4 bases, and 11 bases stayed unmatched. The CDR3 nucleotides read TGTGCCTGGAAGGCTGGGGCGGGGGGTTCAGAGACCCAGTACTTC. Translating gives CAWKAGAGGSETQYF.

The chain is built from TRBV4-1 and TRBJ1-5; tentative D call: TRBD1 (5 bases). Trimming shortened V by 0 bases and J by 2 bases, and 11 bases separated the two germline ends. This CDR3 is built from 16 residues. Germline lookup yields CDR1 MGHRA and CDR2 YSYEKL. The CDR3 reads CASSQEGTRRNQPQHF. In nucleotides, the CDR3 is TGCGCCAGCAGCCAAGAGGGGACCCGGCGCAATCAGCCCCAGCATTTT.

V and J are TRBV7-2 and TRBJ2-3; D gene ambiguous. This CDR3 has 15 amino acids. The V end was cut by 2 bases, the J end by 2 bases, with 11 bases between. Germline V gene data show CDR1 as SGHTA and CDR2 as FQGNSA. The CDR3 is CASSLRASDTDTQYF. The CDR3 DNA reads TGTGCCAGCAGCTTAAGGGCTAGTGACACAGATACGCAGTATTTT.

The V gene is TRBV6-4, the J gene TRBJ2-2; D unclear. The CDR3 covers 13 residues. Germline loops: CDR1 MRHNA, CDR2 SNTAGT. Trimming removed 2 bases at V and 6 bases at J, with 7 bases between. The CDR3 here is CASSDPWSGELFF. Written as DNA, the CDR3 is TGTGCCAGCAGTGACCCGTGGTCCGGGGAGCTGTTTTTT.

The chain recombines TRBV10-3 with TRBJ2-5; 14 bases align to TRBD2. V lost 9 bases, J lost 5 bases, and 11 bases stayed unmatched. CDR3 length: 16 residues. Germline CDR1 and CDR2: ENHRY and SYGVKD. The CDR3 DNA reads as TGTGCCATGGGCCCCGGGACTAGCGGGAGCGGGGAGACCCAGTACTTC. This codes for CAMGPGTSGSGETQYF.

The rearrangement uses TRBV11-2 and TRBJ1-2; the D is unclear. V was shortened by 5 bases and J by 1 base, with 23 bases between the two germline ends. Germline assignment: CDR1 SGHAT and CDR2 FQNNGV. CDR3 length: 18 residues. The CDR3 is CASSHGLLPGSSNYGYTF. In DNA form, the CDR3 reads TGTGCCAGCAGCCACGGTCTTTTACCCGGATCCAGTAACTATGGCTACACCTTC. Drawing the rest from reference TRBV11-2 and TRBJ1-2, the complete variable domain is EAGVAQSPRYKIIEKRQSVAFWCNPISGHATLYWYQQILGQGPKLLIQFQNNGVVDDSQLPKDRFSAERLKGVDSTLKIQPAKLEDSAVYLCASSHGLLPGSSNYGYTFGSGTRLTVV.

The rearrangement links TRBV29-1 to TRBJ2-6, with D unclear. The CDR3 is made up of 12 amino acids. V was pared by 6 bases and J by 0 bases, with 3 bases between. Germline V gene sequence: CDR1 SQVTM, CDR2 ANQGSEA. The DNA for the CDR3 is TGCAGCGTCCTCTCTGGGGCCAACGTCCTGACTTTC. Translated, it gives CSVLSGANVLTF.

This clone has more than one count but fewer than ten. The V call is TRBV30, the J call TRBJ1-5; no clear D gene. From germline, CDR1 is GTSNPN and CDR2 SVGIG (reference sequence). Trimming took off 2 bases at V and 4 bases at J, with 9 bases between the two ends. The CDR3 loop spans 13 amino acids. CDR3 DNA sequence: TGTGCCTGGAGTTTGGAAACGAATCAGCCCCAGCATTTT. Protein: CAWSLETNQPQHF.

The genes are TRBV6-1 and TRBJ1-1, with a possible D match to TRBD1 (6 bases). Deletions cut 4 bases from V and 4 bases from J, with 10 bases between. CDR1 MNHNS and CDR2 SASEGT come from the germline V gene. CDR3 length equals 13 residues. CDR3 residues: CASSVTGLTEAFF. The DNA of the CDR3 is TGTGCCAGCAGTGTTACAGGGCTCACTGAAGCTTTCTTT.

The rearrangement joins TRBV5-4 to TRBJ1-5, with D unclear. The CDR3 spans 14 residues. V was trimmed by 1 base and J by 3 bases, leaving 8 bases between them. CDR1 is SGHNT and CDR2 is YYREEE in the germline V gene (reference sequence). In nucleotides, the CDR3 is TGTGCCAGCAGCTTGCGGGGAGTCAATCAGCCCCAGCATTTT. It codes for CASSLRGVNQPQHF.

V and J are TRBV2 and TRBJ2-5, with 10 bases that match TRBD2. Losses at the gene ends were 4 bases for V and 5 bases for J; bases not matched to a gene: 7. The CDR3 is made up of 15 amino acids. Germline V gene lookup returns CDR1 SNHLY and CDR2 FYNNEI. The CDR3, as DNA: TGTGCCAGCAGTGGCCTTGGTAGCGGGGGGGAGACCCAGTACTTC. Translating it yields CASSGLGSGGETQYF.

V is TRBV30 and J is TRBJ1-5; TRBD1 agrees at 9 bases. The germline V gene encodes CDR1 GTSNPN and CDR2 SVGIG (reference sequence). The CDR3 has 16 amino acids. Trimming at V came to 2 bases and at J to 0 bases, leaving 5 bases not matched to a gene. CDR3 DNA sequence: TGTGCCTGGAGTAGGGACAGGGAAGATAGCAATCAGCCCCAGCATTTT. Amino acids: CAWSRDREDSNQPQHF.

This clone is a singleton in its sample. V gene TRBV6-1 combines with J gene TRBJ2-4, with 7 bases that match TRBD1. This CDR3 region has 16 residues. The junction had 7 bases not matched to a gene; V was cut back by 4 bases and J by 1 base. CDR1 and CDR2 from the germline V gene are MNHNS and SASEGT. The CDR3, as DNA: TGTGCCAGCAGTGTCCGGACAGGCATGGCCAAAAACATTCAGTACTTC. This translates into CASSVRTGMAKNIQYF.

V is TRBV10-3 and J is TRBJ2-5, with D maybe TRBD1 (5 bases). The length of the CDR3 is 14 residues. Trimming removed 3 bases from V and 0 bases from J, with 8 bases in between. The V gene's germline CDR1 is ENHRY and CDR2 SYGVKD. The CDR3 spells CAISDSDNQETQYF. DNA of the CDR3: TGTGCCATCAGTGATTCGGACAACCAAGAGACCCAGTACTTC.

The rearrangement links TRBV5-1 to TRBJ1-1; D is possibly TRBD1 (5 bases). Trimming cost V 0 bases and J 5 bases, with 14 bases left between them. The CDR3 contains 15 residues. In germline, CDR1 is SGHRS, CDR2 YFSETQ. The CDR3 DNA reads as TGCGCCAGCAGCTTGGAGTGGGGGAGGGAGACTGAAGCTTTCTTT. This gives the protein CASSLEWGRETEAFF.

V and J are TRBV19 and TRBJ1-5; D may be TRBD1 (6 bases). The CDR3 has 15 residues. The germline gives CDR1 LNHDA, CDR2 SQIVND (reference sequence). V was cut by 5 bases and J by 6 bases, with 17 bases left in between. CDR3 region: CASSYSGEGGQPQHF. The CDR3 bases are TGTGCCAGTAGTTACTCAGGGGAAGGAGGTCAGCCCCAGCATTTT. The whole variable domain, remainder taken from reference TRBV19 and TRBJ1-5, is DGGITQSPKYLFRKEGQNVTLSCEQNLNHDAMYWYRQDPGQGLRLIYYSQIVNDFQKGDIAEGYSVSREKKESFPLTVTSAQKNPTAFYLCASSYSGEGGQPQHFGDGTRLSIL.

The count of this clone is one. The chain joins TRBV6-1 to TRBJ2-1; perhaps TRBD2 as D (6 bases). CDR1 and CDR2 (germline): MNHNS, SASEGT. This CDR3 contains 15 residues. V was trimmed by 2 bases and J by 5 bases, leaving 13 bases between them. The CDR3 DNA sequence: TGTGCCAGCAGTGAAAGGGTACTAGCCCACAATGAGCAGTTCTTC. Its protein is CASSERVLAHNEQFF.

The chain carries TRBV29-1 and TRBJ1-3, with 8 bases lining up with TRBD1. Per the germline V gene, CDR1 is SQVTM and CDR2 is ANQGSEA. The J segment lost 2 bases and the V segment lost 7 bases, leaving 4 bases of the junction unmatched. The CDR3 is 13 amino acids. CDR3 sequence: CSAIQGAGNTIYF. CDR3 DNA: TGCAGCGCTATACAGGGGGCTGGAAACACCATATATTTT.

The chain joins TRBV19 to TRBJ2-5, with D perhaps matching TRBD1 (5 bases). The CDR3 covers 13 residues. Trimming removed 5 bases at V and 2 bases at J, with 9 bases between. CDR1 and CDR2 (germline): LNHDA, SQIVND (reference sequence). The CDR3 DNA reads as TGTGCCAGTAGTTCGGACACACAAGAGACCCAGTACTTC. Encoded protein: CASSSDTQETQYF.

V and J are TRBV5-5 and TRBJ2-7; D is uncertain. The V and J ends lost 1 base and 1 base respectively, with 9 bases between them. CDR3 size: 14 residues. Germline V gene sequence: CDR1 SGHKS, CDR2 YYEKEE (reference sequence). In DNA, the CDR3 is TGTGCCAGCAGCTTGCATGGGCGTTCCTACGAGCAGTACTTC. Protein: CASSLHGRSYEQYF.

There are a few counts of this clone. The chain recombines TRBV11-3 with TRBJ2-1; TRBD2 agrees at 9 bases. The CDR3 has 17 amino acids. Germline V gives CDR1 SGHNT, CDR2 YENEEA. J was trimmed by 7 bases and V by 5 bases; bases with no gene match: 15. CDR3 sequence: CASSPGGAGGAGNEQFF. The CDR3 coding sequence is TGTGCCAGCAGCCCGGGGGGAGCGGGGGGCGCGGGGAATGAGCAGTTCTTC.

The chain combines TRBV5-1 with TRBJ2-5, with 8 bases fitting TRBD2. There are 15 residues in the CDR3. Per germline, CDR1 SGHRS and CDR2 YFSETQ. The V segment lost 0 bases and the J segment 5 bases; nucleotides outside the gene matches: 6. CDR3 DNA sequence: TGCGCCAGCAGCTTGGGAGACGGGGGGGCGGAGACCCAGTACTTC. Its translation is CASSLGDGGAETQYF. The full variable domain, its missing parts supplied by reference TRBV5-1 and TRBJ2-5, is KAGVTQTPRYLIKTRGQQVTLSCSPISGHRSVSWYQQTPGQGLQFLFEYFSETQRNKGNFPGRFSGRQFSNSRSEMNVSTLELGDSALYLCASSLGDGGAETQYFGPGTRLLVL.

V usage is TRBV7-8 and J usage is TRBJ2-7; D is possibly TRBD1 or TRBD2 (5 bases each). Germline V gene lookup returns CDR1 SGHVS and CDR2 FQNEAQ. The CDR3 is made up of 15 amino acids. The V and J ends lost 5 bases and 3 bases respectively, with 17 bases between them. This chain's CDR3 is CASSALGPQFYEQYF. CDR3 sequence (DNA): TGTGCCAGCAGCGCCCTGGGACCGCAGTTCTACGAGCAGTACTTC. Based on the CDR3 plus reference TRBV7-8 and TRBJ2-7, the full variable domain is GAGVSQSPRYKVAKRGQDVALRCDPISGHVSLFWYQQALGQGPEFLTYFQNEAQLDKSGLPSDRFFAERPEGSVSTLKIQRTQQEDSAVYLCASSALGPQFYEQYFGPGTRLTVT.

The rearrangement joins TRBV5-5 to TRBJ1-2, with D perhaps matching TRBD1 (6 bases). V was shortened by 4 bases and J by 5 bases, with 18 bases between the two germline ends. The CDR3 sequence is 15 residues long. Per germline, CDR1 SGHKS and CDR2 YYEKEE (reference sequence). The CDR3 loop reads CASSGQGRRSYGYTF. The CDR3 bases are TGTGCCAGCAGCGGCCAGGGGCGCAGAAGTTATGGCTACACCTTC.

The V and J genes are TRBV19 and TRBJ1-2; perhaps TRBD1 as D (5 bases). The CDR3 runs to 15 residues. Trimming removed 3 bases from V and 4 bases from J, with 15 bases in between. Germline CDR1 and CDR2: LNHDA and SQIVND (reference sequence). The CDR3 region is CASSIEGTVIYGYTF. The CDR3 DNA follows: TGTGCCAGTAGTATCGAGGGGACGGTGATCTATGGCTACACCTTC.

The chain joins TRBV7-9 to TRBJ1-1; D unresolved. The CDR3 has 13 amino acids. Germline V gene lookup returns CDR1 SEHNR and CDR2 FQNEAQ (reference sequence). Deletions cut 2 bases from V and 7 bases from J, with 11 bases between. The CDR3 loop reads CASSLYETNEAFF. CDR3 in DNA: TGTGCCAGCAGCTTATATGAGACGAATGAAGCTTTCTTT.

The chain links TRBV6-5 to TRBJ1-2; no definite D call. The CDR3 has 14 residues. The germline V and J ends were trimmed by 0 bases and 8 bases, with 13 bases remaining between them. Per the germline V gene, CDR1 is MNHEY and CDR2 is SVGAGI. The CDR3 DNA is TGTGCCAGCAGTTACTCTAAGACACGCGGCGGCTACACCTTC. Amino acid sequence: CASSYSKTRGGYTF.

CDR3 DNA sequence: TGCGCCAGCAGCTTAGCGGGAATGGGAGAGACCCAGTACTTC. Translating gives CASSLAGMGETQYF. The chain recombines TRBV5-1 with TRBJ2-5, with 7 bases matching TRBD2. V lost 2 bases to trimming and J lost 4 bases; unmatched junction nucleotides: 5. The CDR3 totals 14 residues. Germline V lookup: CDR1 SGHRS, CDR2 YFSETQ. Supplemented by reference TRBV5-1 and TRBJ2-5, the full variable domain reads KAGVTQTPRYLIKTRGQQVTLSCSPISGHRSVSWYQQTPGQGLQFLFEYFSETQRNKGNFPGRFSGRQFSNSRSEMNVSTLELGDSALYLCASSLAGMGETQYFGPGTRLLVL.

This clone was seen more than once but under ten times. V usage is TRBV15 and J usage is TRBJ1-5; 7 nucleotides line up with TRBD1. CDR1 and CDR2 from the germline V gene are LNHNV and YYDKDF (reference sequence). After removal of 0 bases from V and 2 bases from J, the junction contained 4 bases not matched to a gene. The length of the CDR3 is 16 residues. CDR3 loop: CATSRDRGQGNQPQHF. The CDR3 DNA reads TGTGCCACCAGCAGAGATCGTGGACAGGGCAATCAGCCCCAGCATTTT.

This clone was picked up a small number of times. This chain links TRBV7-6 with TRBJ2-2, with D perhaps assigned TRBD1 or TRBD2 (5 bases each). V was shortened by 1 base and J by 5 bases, with 8 bases between the two germline ends. The CDR3 is 14 amino acids. Looked up from germline, CDR1 is SGHVS and CDR2 is FNYEAQ. CDR3 bases: TGTGCCAGCAGCTTAGGGGGGTGGACCGGGGAGCTGTTTTTT. It translates to CASSLGGWTGELFF.

The chain recombines TRBV18 with TRBJ2-2, with no clear D. Germline V gives CDR1 KGHSH, CDR2 LQKENI. The CDR3 consists of 14 residues. Trimming removed 3 bases from V and 4 bases from J, with 9 bases in between. The CDR3 region is CASSPPMRTGELFF. In DNA form, the CDR3 reads TGTGCCAGCTCACCCCCGATGCGCACCGGGGAGCTGTTTTTT.